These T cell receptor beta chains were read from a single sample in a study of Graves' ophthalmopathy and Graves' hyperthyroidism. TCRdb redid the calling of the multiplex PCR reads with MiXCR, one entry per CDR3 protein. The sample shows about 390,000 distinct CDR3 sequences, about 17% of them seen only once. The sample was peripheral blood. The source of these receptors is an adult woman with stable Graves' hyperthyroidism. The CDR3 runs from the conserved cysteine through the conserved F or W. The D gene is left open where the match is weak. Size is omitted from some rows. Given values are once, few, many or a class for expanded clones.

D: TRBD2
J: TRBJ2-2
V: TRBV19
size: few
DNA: TGTGCCAGTAGTATGTTGCTAGCGGCTAACACCGGGGAGCTGTTTTTT
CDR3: CASSMLLAANTGELFF

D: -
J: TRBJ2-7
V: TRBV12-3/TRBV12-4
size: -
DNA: TGTGCCAGCAGTCAGACTAAAGAGCAGTACTTC
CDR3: CASSQTKEQYF

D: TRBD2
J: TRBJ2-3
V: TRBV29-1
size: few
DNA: TGCAGCGTGCGGACTAGCGGGGCCCCCACAGATACGCAGTATTTT
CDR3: CSVRTSGAPTDTQYF

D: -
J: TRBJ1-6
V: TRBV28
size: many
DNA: TGTGCCAGCAGTTTGGAGTATATCCCCTATAATTCACCCCTCCACTTT
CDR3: CASSLEYIPYNSPLHF

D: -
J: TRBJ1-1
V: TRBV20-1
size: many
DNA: TGCAGTGCCCCGACAAAGAACACTGAAGCTTTCTTT
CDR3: CSAPTKNTEAFF

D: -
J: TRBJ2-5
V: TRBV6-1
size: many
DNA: TGTGCCAGCACCCGGAGCGGCGGGACCGCAGGGGAGACCCAGTACTTC
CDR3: CASTRSGGTAGETQYF

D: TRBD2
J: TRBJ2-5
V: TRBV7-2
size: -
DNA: TGTGCCAGCAGCGGAGGACTAGCAGCCCTCACGCAGACCCAGTACTTC
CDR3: CASSGGLAALTQTQYF

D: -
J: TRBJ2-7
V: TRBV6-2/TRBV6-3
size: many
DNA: TGTGCCAGCACTCCAGGACAGTTTAGCTCCTACGAGCAGTACTTC
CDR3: CASTPGQFSSYEQYF

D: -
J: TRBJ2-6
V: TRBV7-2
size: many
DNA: TGTGCCAGCAGCTTAGGCGTAAATCTGGGGGCCAACGTCCTGACTTTC
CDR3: CASSLGVNLGANVLTF

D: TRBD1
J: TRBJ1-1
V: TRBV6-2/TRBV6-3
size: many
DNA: TGTGCCAGCAGACCCAGAGGACAGGGTGGGACTGAAGCTTTCTTT
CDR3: CASRPRGQGGTEAFF

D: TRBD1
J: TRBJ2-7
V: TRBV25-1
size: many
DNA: TGTGCCAGCAGTGAATGGGCTACCGGGACAGCTTACGAGCAGTACTTC
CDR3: CASSEWATGTAYEQYF

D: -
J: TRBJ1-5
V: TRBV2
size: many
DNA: TGTGCCAGCAGTGAAGAGAACAGCGGTCAGCCCCAGCATTTT
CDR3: CASSEENSGQPQHF

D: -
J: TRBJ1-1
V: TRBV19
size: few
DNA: TGTGCCAGTAGTATTGCCAGCACCATGAACACTGAAGCTTTCTTT
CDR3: CASSIASTMNTEAFF

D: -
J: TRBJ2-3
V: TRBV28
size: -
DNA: TGTGCCAGCAGCCCTCCTTTGGCTACCATAAATACGCGGTATTTT
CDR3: CASSPPLATINTRYF

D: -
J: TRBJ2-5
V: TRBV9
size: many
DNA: TGTGCCAGCAGCGTAGCCGGGGGCGGGCGGGAGACCCAGTACTTC
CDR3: CASSVAGGGRETQYF

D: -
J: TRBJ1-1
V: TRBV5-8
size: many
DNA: TGTGCCAGCAGCTTATCGGCCTCTTGGACTGAAGCTTTCTTT
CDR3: CASSLSASWTEAFF

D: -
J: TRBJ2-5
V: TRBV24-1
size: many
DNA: TGTGCCACCAGTGATTTCGGCGGGGGCGCGAGGGAGACCCAGTACTTC
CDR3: CATSDFGGGARETQYF

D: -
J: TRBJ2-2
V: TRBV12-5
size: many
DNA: TGTGCTAGTGGTTCGCTTCGGGCGGGGAACACCGGGGAGCTGTTTTTT
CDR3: CASGSLRAGNTGELFF

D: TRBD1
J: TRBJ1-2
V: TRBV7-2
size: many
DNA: TGTGCCAGCAGCCCCTCGGACAGGGGAGGCTATGGCTACACCTTC
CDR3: CASSPSDRGGYGYTF

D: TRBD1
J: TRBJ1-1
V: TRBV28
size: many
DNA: TGTGCCAGCAGTATCAGACAGGGGCGAGCTTTCTTT
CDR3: CASSIRQGRAFF

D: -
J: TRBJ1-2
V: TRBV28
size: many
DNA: TGTGCCAGCAGTGCAACACAGGATGGCTACACCTTC
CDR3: CASSATQDGYTF

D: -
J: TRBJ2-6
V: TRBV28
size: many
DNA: TGTGCCAGCAGTTTACAGAAACTGGGGGCGCTTCACTCTGGGGCCAACGTCCTGACTTTC
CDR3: CASSLQKLGALHSGANVLTF

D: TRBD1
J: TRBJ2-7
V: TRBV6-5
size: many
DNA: TGTGCCAGCAGTTCGGGGACAGCCCCTTACGAGCAGTACTTC
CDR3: CASSSGTAPYEQYF

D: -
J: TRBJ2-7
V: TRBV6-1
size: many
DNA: TGTGCCACCTCACGGGGGGGACAGAACTCCTACGAGCAGTACTTC
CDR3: CATSRGGQNSYEQYF

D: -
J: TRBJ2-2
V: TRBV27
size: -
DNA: TGTGCCAGCAGTTTTAGGGAGAGAGGCACCGGGGAGCTGTTTTTT
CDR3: CASSFRERGTGELFF

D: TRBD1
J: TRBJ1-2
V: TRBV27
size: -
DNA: TGTGCCAGCAGTTTATCCGGGACAGGCTATAACTATGGCTACACCTTC
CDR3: CASSLSGTGYNYGYTF

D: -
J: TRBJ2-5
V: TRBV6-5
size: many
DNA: TGTGCCAGCAGTTACTCAGCCAGCTTAGAGACCCAGTACTTC
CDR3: CASSYSASLETQYF

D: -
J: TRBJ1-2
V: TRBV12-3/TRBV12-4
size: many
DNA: TGTGCCAGCAGCAAGGGCTTGGGCTACACCTTC
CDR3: CASSKGLGYTF

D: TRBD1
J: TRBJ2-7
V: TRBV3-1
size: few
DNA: TGTGCCAGCAGCTACCGGGACAGGGCTTACGAGCAGTACTTC
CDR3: CASSYRDRAYEQYF

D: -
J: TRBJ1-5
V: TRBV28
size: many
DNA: TGTGCCAGCAGTTTTAGAGGGAGTTCTAACAATCAGCCCCAGCATTTT
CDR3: CASSFRGSSNNQPQHF

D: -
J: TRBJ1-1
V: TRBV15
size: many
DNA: TGTGCCACCAGTATGCTCGGCACTGAAGCTTTCTTT
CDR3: CATSMLGTEAFF

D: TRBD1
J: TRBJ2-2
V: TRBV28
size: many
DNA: TGTGCCAGCAGCCCTTCAGGGGGCTGGGTCGGGGAGCTGTTTTTT
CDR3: CASSPSGGWVGELFF

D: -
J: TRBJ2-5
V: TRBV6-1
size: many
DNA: TGTGCCAGCAGTGAAGTTTGGGAGACCCAGTACTTC
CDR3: CASSEVWETQYF

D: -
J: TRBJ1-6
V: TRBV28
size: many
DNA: TGTGCCAGCAGTACGGGACCGTATATTGATTCACCCCTCCACTTT
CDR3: CASSTGPYIDSPLHF

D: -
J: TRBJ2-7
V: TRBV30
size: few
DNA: TGTGCCTGGGACCATATCGTCGACAACTACGAGCAGTACTTC
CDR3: CAWDHIVDNYEQYF

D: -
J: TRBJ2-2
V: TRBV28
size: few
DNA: TGTGCCAGCAGTTCCCCGGCTTCGAACACCGGGGAGCTGTTTTTT
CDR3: CASSSPASNTGELFF

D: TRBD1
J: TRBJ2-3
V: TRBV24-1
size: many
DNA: TGTGCCACCAGTGACTCTGGGACAGGGACAGATACGCAGTATTTT
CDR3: CATSDSGTGTDTQYF

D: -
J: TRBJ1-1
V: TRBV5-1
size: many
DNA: TGCGCCAGCAGCCCATTAGCAGGATCGAACACTGAAGCTTTCTTT
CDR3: CASSPLAGSNTEAFF

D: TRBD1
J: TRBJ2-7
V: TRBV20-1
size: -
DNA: TGCAGTGCTAGCCTCGGACAGGGGGCCCCCTACGAGCAGTACTTC
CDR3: CSASLGQGAPYEQYF

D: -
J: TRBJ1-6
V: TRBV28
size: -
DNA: TGTGCCAGCAGGGGCAGGGCAGGTTCACCCCTCCACTTT
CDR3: CASRGRAGSPLHF

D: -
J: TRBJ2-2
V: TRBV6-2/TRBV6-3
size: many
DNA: TGTGCCAGCCGAGGGACCGCCACCGGGGAGCTGTTTTTT
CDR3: CASRGTATGELFF

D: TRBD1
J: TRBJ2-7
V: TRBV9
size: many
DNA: TGTGCCAGCAGCCCGGACAGGGGCTACGAGCAGTACTTC
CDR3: CASSPDRGYEQYF

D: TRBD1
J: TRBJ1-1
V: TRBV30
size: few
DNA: TGTGCCTGGAGCTGGGGACAGGGGAAAATTGAAGCTTTCTTT
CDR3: CAWSWGQGKIEAFF

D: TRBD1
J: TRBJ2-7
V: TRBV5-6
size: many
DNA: TGTGCCAGCAGCACTGCCGGGACAGGCGACCACGAGCAGTACTTC
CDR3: CASSTAGTGDHEQYF

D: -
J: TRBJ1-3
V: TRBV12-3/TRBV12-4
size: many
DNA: TGTGCCAGCAGGGAATCCGGGCTCCGCAACACCATATATTTT
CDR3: CASRESGLRNTIYF

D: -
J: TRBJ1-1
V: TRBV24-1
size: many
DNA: TGTGCCACCCGAGGGGCAGTACAAAATGAAGCTTTCTTT
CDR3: CATRGAVQNEAFF

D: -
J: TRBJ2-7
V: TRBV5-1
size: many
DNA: TGCGCCAGCAGCTGGGCACGGGGTACCACCTACGAGCAGTACTTC
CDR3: CASSWARGTTYEQYF

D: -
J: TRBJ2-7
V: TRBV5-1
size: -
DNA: TGCGCCAGCAGCTTGGCAACGGCGTTAGGCTCCTACGAGCAGTACTTC
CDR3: CASSLATALGSYEQYF

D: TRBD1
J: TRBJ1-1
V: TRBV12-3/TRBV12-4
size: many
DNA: TGTGCCACCCAGACGACAGGGGTGAACACTGGAGCTTTCTTT
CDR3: CATQTTGVNTGAFF

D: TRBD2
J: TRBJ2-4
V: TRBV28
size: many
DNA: TGTGCCAGCACCCCACCCCCGGGACTAGTCCCCAAAAACATTCAGTACTTC
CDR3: CASTPPPGLVPKNIQYF

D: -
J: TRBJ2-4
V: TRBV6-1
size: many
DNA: TGTGCCAGCAGTCCGGGACCTGCGCTAGCCAAAAACATTCAGTACTTC
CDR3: CASSPGPALAKNIQYF

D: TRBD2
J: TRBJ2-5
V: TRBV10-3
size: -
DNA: TGTGCCATCAGTGAACTAGCGGGAGGGTGGGAGACCCAGTACTTC
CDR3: CAISELAGGWETQYF

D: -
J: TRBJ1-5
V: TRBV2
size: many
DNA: TGTGCCAGCAATTCCGGGAGAGCTCAGCCCCAGCATTTT
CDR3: CASNSGRAQPQHF

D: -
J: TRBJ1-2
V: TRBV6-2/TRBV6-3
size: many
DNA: TGTGCCAGCAGTTACTCGATCTCGAACTATGGCTACACCTTC
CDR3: CASSYSISNYGYTF